This TCR beta chain emerged from a study of OX40 agonist ivuxolimab in advanced cancers. Across the study: Males comprised about 78% of the group, whose mean age was about 62 years (range 23 to 79). Study-level results: At doses 0.1 to 3.0 mg/kg, CD4+ and CD8+ clones expanded. Low normalized T-cell clonal expansion was additionally recorded for some nonresponders.

The germline V gene encodes CDR1 SGHRS and CDR2 YFSETQ. This CDR3 has 14 residues. V was trimmed by 4 bases and J by 8 bases, leaving 18 bases between them. On this clone itself: Its antigen remains unidentified.

Produced via immunoSEQ multiplex PCR; TCRdb's table is partial and in-frame only. The sample lists more than 100,000 clones, roughly 91% seen once, with over 0.8% in the top ten. The specimen comprised CD4+ or CD8+ T cells sorted from blood, sampled in a trial of the OX40 agonist ivuxolimab. The origin of this receptor is an adult with an advanced solid tumor such as melanoma, head and neck, liver or kidney cancer. This sequence joins TRBV5-1 and TRBJ1-2, with TRBD1 as a possible D gene (6 bases). Here the CDR3 reads CASSPRGEEEGYTF. The DNA for the CDR3 is TGCGCCAGCAGCCCCAGGGGCGAGGAAGAGGGCTACACCTTC.